This T cell receptor (beta chain) was profiled in a study of shared clonotypes between healthy human individuals. The method was immunoSEQ multiplex PCR; TCRdb's version includes in-frame clones alone and lacks a portion of them. Seen here are about 560,000 clones, 70% to 80% observed once, and the top ten hold approximately 12%. CDR3 size: 16 residues. Losses at the gene ends were 4 bases for V and 6 bases for J; bases not matched to a gene: 3. Germline V CDR1 and CDR2: SGHAT, FQNNGV. The sequence derives from a woman in her thirties or forties in good health. Some clones in this sample may be carry-over from other donors' samples. Sequencing input: PBMCs. The rearrangement uses TRBV11-2 and TRBJ2-2, with 15 bases lining up with TRBD2. The CDR3 DNA reads as TGTGCCAGCAGCTCTCGGACTAGCGGGGGGGCCGGGGAGCTGTTTTTT. It yields the protein CASSSRTSGGAGELFF.